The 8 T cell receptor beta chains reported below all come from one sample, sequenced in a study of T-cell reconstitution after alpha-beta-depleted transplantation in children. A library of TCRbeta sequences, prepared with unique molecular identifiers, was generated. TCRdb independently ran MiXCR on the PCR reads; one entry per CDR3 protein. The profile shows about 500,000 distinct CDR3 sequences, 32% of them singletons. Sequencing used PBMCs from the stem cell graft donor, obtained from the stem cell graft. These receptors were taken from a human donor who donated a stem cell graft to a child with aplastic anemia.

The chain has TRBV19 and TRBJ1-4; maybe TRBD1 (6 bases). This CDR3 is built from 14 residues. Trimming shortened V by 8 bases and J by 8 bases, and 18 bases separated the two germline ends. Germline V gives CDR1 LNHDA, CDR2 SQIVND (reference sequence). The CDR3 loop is CASLPRGQAEKLFF. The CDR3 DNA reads TGTGCCAGTCTCCCTCGGGGACAAGCAGAAAAACTGTTTTTT. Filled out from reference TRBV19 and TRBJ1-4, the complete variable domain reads DGGITQSPKYLFRKEGQNVTLSCEQNLNHDAMYWYRQDPGQGLRLIYYSQIVNDFQKGDIAEGYSVSREKKESFPLTVTSAQKNPTAFYLCASLPRGQAEKLFFGSGTQLSVL.

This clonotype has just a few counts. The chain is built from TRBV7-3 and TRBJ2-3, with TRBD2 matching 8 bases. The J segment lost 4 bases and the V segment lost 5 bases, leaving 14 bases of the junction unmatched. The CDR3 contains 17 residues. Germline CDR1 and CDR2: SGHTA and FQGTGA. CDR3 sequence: CASSQARSGSFSDTQYF. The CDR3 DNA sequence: TGTGCCAGCAGCCAGGCAAGGAGCGGGAGCTTTTCAGATACGCAGTATTTT.

The CDR3 sequence is CASSQSTGGSPDTQYF. The CDR3 nucleotides are TGTGCCAGCAGCCAGTCGACAGGAGGATCACCCGATACGCAGTATTTT. The chain recombines TRBV14 with TRBJ2-3, with D perhaps matching TRBD1 (6 bases). The CDR3 covers 16 residues. The germline CDR1 and CDR2 sequences are SGHDN and FVKESK. With 3 bases removed from V and 6 bases from J, the gap between germline ends came to 19 bases.

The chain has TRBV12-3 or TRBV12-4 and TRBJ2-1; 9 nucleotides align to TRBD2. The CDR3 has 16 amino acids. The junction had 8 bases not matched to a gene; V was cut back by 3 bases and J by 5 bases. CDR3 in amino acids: CASSFSGGRANNEQFF. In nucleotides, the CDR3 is TGTGCCAGCAGTTTCTCGGGCGGGAGGGCGAACAATGAGCAGTTCTTC.

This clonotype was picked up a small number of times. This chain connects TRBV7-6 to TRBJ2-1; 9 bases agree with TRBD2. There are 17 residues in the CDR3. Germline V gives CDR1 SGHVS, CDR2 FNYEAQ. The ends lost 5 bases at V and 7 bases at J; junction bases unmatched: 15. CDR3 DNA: TGTGCCAGCAGCGAGAGGGTAGCGGGAGAGTTCGGAAATGAGCAGTTCTTC. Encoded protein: CASSERVAGEFGNEQFF.

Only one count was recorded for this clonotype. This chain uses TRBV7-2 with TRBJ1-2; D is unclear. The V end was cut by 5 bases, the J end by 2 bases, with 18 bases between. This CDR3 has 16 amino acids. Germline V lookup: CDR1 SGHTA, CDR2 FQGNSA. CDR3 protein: CASSLIAAPDNYGYTF. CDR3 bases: TGTGCCAGCAGCCTCATCGCGGCACCAGACAACTATGGCTACACCTTC. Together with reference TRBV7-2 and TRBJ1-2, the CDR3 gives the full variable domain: GAGVSQSPSNKVTEKGKDVELRCDPISGHTALYWYRQSLGQGLEFLIYFQGNSAPDKSGLPSDRFSAERTGGSVSTLTIQRTQQEDSAVYLCASSLIAAPDNYGYTFGSGTRLTVV.

The CDR3 region is CAISSGQGANEQYV. The CDR3 coding sequence is TGTGCCATCAGTTCTGGACAGGGGGCAAACGAGCAGTACGTC. V and J are TRBV10-3 and TRBJ2-7, with 11 positions matching TRBD1. The CDR3 totals 14 residues. Germline V CDR1 and CDR2: ENHRY, SYGVKD. V gave up 5 bases and J gave up 5 bases; unmatched junction bases: 5.

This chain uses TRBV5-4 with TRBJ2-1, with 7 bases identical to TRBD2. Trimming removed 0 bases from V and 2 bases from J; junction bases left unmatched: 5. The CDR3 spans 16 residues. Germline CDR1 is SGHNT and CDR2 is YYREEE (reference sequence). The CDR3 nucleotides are TGTGCCAGCAGCTTGGATGCGGGGGTAGCCTACAATGAGCAGTTCTTC. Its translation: CASSLDAGVAYNEQFF.